This TCR beta chain originates from a study of CD8 T cells in Susac syndrome. Sequencing of TCR beta drew on CD8+ and CD4+ T cells from blood. The patients who served as multiple sclerosis controls were treatment-naive and had stable or active relapsing-remitting disease that fulfilled the revised McDonald criteria. Through negative isolation, CD4+ and CD8+ T cells were obtained, while TEMRA cells were enriched using FACS. cDNA came from roughly 0.5 to 1 ug RNA primed by random hexamers. Amplification of TCR beta CDR3 was carried out by immunoSEQ multiplex PCR, which covered 54 Vbeta and 13 Jbeta segments. TCRdb re-derived calls from the immunoSEQ multiplex PCR reads in MiXCR, one entry per CDR3 protein. This table holds a few hundred thousand distinct CDR3 sequences, 75% to 90% found once. This CDR3 region has 13 residues. Trimming removed 6 bases at V and 4 bases at J, with 12 bases between.

This rearrangement joins TRBV12-3 or TRBV12-4 to TRBJ2-5, with D possibly matching TRBD2 (6 bases). Sequencing was carried out using CD8+ T cells from PBMCs. The receptor's source is a human donor with multiple sclerosis. This chain's CDR3 is CASRLGGGETQYF. As DNA, the CDR3 is TGTGCCAGCAGGCTGGGGGGAGGAGAGACCCAGTACTTC.